One and the same sample provided the 20 T cell receptor beta chains below, sequenced in a study of tumour-infiltrating T cells in Burkitt lymphoma (dated by TCRdb to 2018 to 2021). The library relied on the immunoSEQ multiplex PCR assay. TCRdb provides this immuneACCESS table in a form limited to in-frame rearrangements. Some clones are lacking; in checked studies, under half of them reflect an unresolved V gene, and why the rest are absent is not known. The sample profile shows roughly 7,400 clones; about a sixth of them were found once. The top ten clones comprise 3% to 3.5% of the sample. The material sequenced was tumor tissue. Every receptor here comes from a human donor with diffuse large B-cell lymphoma.

This chain links TRBV29-1 with TRBJ2-2, with 10 nucleotides matching TRBD2. The germline V gene has CDR1 SQVTM and CDR2 ANQGSEA. V gave up 6 bases and J gave up 7 bases; unmatched junction bases: 11. The CDR3 has 15 amino acids. As DNA, the CDR3 is TGCAGCGTAGTACCTCCTGAGCGGGAGGGCGGGGAGCTGTTTTTT. Protein product: CSVVPPEREGGELFF.

In its sample, this clone was seen a few times. This sequence joins TRBV6-9 and TRBJ1-5; D gene ambiguous. CDR1 MNHGY and CDR2 SVAAGI come from the germline V gene. Trimming cost V 5 bases and J 5 bases, with 7 bases left between them. The CDR3 spans 12 residues. The CDR3 DNA is TGTGCCAGCAGTCGTCATTATCAGCCCCAGCATTTT. The encoded protein is CASSRHYQPQHF.

A few counts support this clone. J is TRBJ2-6 and V is TRBV19; tentatively, D is TRBD1 or TRBD2 (5 bases each). Germline V gene sequence: CDR1 LNHDA, CDR2 SQIVND (reference sequence). Trimming cost V 6 bases and J 4 bases, with 10 bases left between them. This CDR3 region has 14 residues. The CDR3 reads CASSWGTGANVLTF. In DNA form, the CDR3 reads TGTGCCAGTAGCTGGGGGACCGGGGCCAACGTCCTGACTTTC.

The chain joins TRBV18 to TRBJ1-1; D is undetermined. Germline CDR1 reads KGHSH; CDR2 reads LQKENI. With 2 bases removed from V and 3 bases from J, the gap between germline ends came to 7 bases. The CDR3 is made up of 13 amino acids. The CDR3 is CASSPSSDTEAFF. Written as DNA, the CDR3 is TGTGCCAGCTCACCATCATCAGACACTGAAGCTTTCTTT.

The V call is TRBV19, the J call TRBJ1-1, with D perhaps matching TRBD1 (5 bases). The germline V and J ends were trimmed by 5 bases and 6 bases, with 13 bases remaining between them. The CDR3 covers 13 residues. The germline CDR1 and CDR2 sequences are LNHDA and SQIVND (reference sequence). In DNA, the CDR3 is TGTGCCAGTAGTCCCCTGGGGGGGGCTGAAGCTTTCTTT. Translation gives CASSPLGGAEAFF.

This clone was recorded a few times. The genes are TRBV5-1 and TRBJ2-1; 9 nucleotides agree with TRBD2. Looked up from germline, CDR1 is SGHRS and CDR2 is YFSETQ. The CDR3 sequence is 16 residues long. J was trimmed by 6 bases and V by 1 base; bases with no gene match: 8. The CDR3 here is CASSLTVAGVVNEQFF. The DNA of the CDR3 is TGCGCCAGCAGCTTGACGGTAGCGGGAGTAGTCAATGAGCAGTTCTTC. The full variable domain, with the rest looked up from reference TRBV5-1 and TRBJ2-1, is KAGVTQTPRYLIKTRGQQVTLSCSPISGHRSVSWYQQTPGQGLQFLFEYFSETQRNKGNFPGRFSGRQFSNSRSEMNVSTLELGDSALYLCASSLTVAGVVNEQFFGPGTRLTVL.

Of note for this clone: The sample carries other DNA sequences with the same CDR3. The chain has TRBV5-5 and TRBJ2-1; D not certain. Germline V gene data show CDR1 as SGHKS and CDR2 as YYEKEE (reference sequence). Trimming removed 0 bases at V and 3 bases at J, with 4 bases between. The CDR3 is made up of 13 amino acids. Here the CDR3 reads CASSLDSYNEQFF. CDR3 coding DNA: TGTGCCAGCAGCTTGGACAGCTACAATGAGCAGTTCTTC.

This chain joins TRBV5-6 and TRBJ1-2; 7 bases are a match to TRBD1. The germline V gene encodes CDR1 SGHDT and CDR2 YYEEEE. The CDR3 length is 16 residues. The ends lost 0 bases at V and 0 bases at J; junction bases unmatched: 5. The CDR3 DNA sequence: TGTGCCAGCAGCTTGGACCCGGACAGGTCTAACTATGGCTACACCTTC. Its protein product is CASSLDPDRSNYGYTF.

V and J are TRBV10-3 and TRBJ2-7; D is unresolved. This CDR3 has 13 amino acids. Looked up from germline, CDR1 is ENHRY and CDR2 is SYGVKD. V was cut by 4 bases and J by 2 bases, with 9 bases left in between. CDR3 loop: CAISVGETYEQYF. In nucleotides, the CDR3 is TGTGCCATCAGTGTGGGCGAGACCTACGAGCAGTACTTC.

This clone was counted a few times. The chain is built from TRBV5-5 and TRBJ2-5; D is possibly TRBD2 (5 bases). Germline CDR1 is SGHKS and CDR2 is YYEKEE (reference sequence). V lost 1 base, J lost 7 bases, and 14 bases lay in between. This CDR3 spans 14 amino acids. The CDR3 bases are TGTGCCAGCAGCTTGCCGGACTCCCCAGGGACCCAGTACTTC. This translates into CASSLPDSPGTQYF.

This chain links TRBV25-1 with TRBJ2-3; TRBD2 aligns across 9 bases. The ends lost 4 bases at V and 5 bases at J; junction bases unmatched: 10. Germline loops: CDR1 MGHDK, CDR2 SYGVNS. The CDR3 totals 16 residues. The CDR3 bases are TGTGCCAGCAGTGCGACTAGCGGAGCTTCGGGAGATACGCAGTATTTT. Translating it yields CASSATSGASGDTQYF.

The chain carries TRBV5-1 and TRBJ2-1, with TRBD1 matching 8 bases. CDR1 SGHRS and CDR2 YFSETQ come from the germline V gene. V trimming: 4 bases; J trimming: 8 bases; junction bases outside the gene matches: 8. This CDR3 region has 14 residues. CDR3 DNA sequence: TGCGCCAGCAGCACCGGGACAGGTGGCGATGAGCAGTTCTTC. This translates into CASSTGTGGDEQFF.

This clone was found a few times. V is TRBV27 and J is TRBJ2-7, with 7 bases identical to TRBD2. Germline V gives CDR1 MNHEY, CDR2 SMNVEV (reference sequence). J was trimmed by 4 bases and V by 6 bases; bases with no gene match: 9. CDR3 length: 14 residues. The CDR3 protein is CASRGLSIGYEQYF. The DNA for the CDR3 is TGTGCCAGCAGGGGACTATCCATTGGGTACGAGCAGTACTTC.

This clone was seen a few times. The chain uses TRBV5-1 and TRBJ1-2; D perhaps matches TRBD1 (6 bases). The CDR3 runs to 13 residues. The V end lost 1 base, the J end lost 9 bases, and 13 bases lay between the germline ends. Germline V gene sequence: CDR1 SGHRS, CDR2 YFSETQ. Here the CDR3 reads CASSLLQGNSYTF. The CDR3 bases are TGCGCCAGCAGCTTGTTACAGGGAAATAGCTACACCTTC.

This clone was seen more than once but under ten times. This chain links TRBV5-1 with TRBJ1-2, with 12 bases matching TRBD1. The CDR3 is made up of 18 amino acids. J was trimmed by 6 bases and V by 1 base; bases with no gene match: 13. Per the germline V gene, CDR1 is SGHRS and CDR2 is YFSETQ. The CDR3 sequence: CASSLSGTGGVIKDGYTF. The DNA for the CDR3 is TGCGCCAGCAGCTTGTCTGGGACAGGGGGCGTAATTAAGGATGGCTACACCTTC.

V gene TRBV29-1 combines with J gene TRBJ2-7; D remains unclear. Trimming took off 2 bases at V and 4 bases at J, with 12 bases between the two ends. The CDR3 sequence is 13 residues long. Germline CDR1 is SQVTM and CDR2 is ANQGSEA. CDR3 nucleotide sequence: TGCAGCGTTGAACGGCAGGATACATACGAGCAGTACTTC. Its protein product is CSVERQDTYEQYF.

This rearrangement joins TRBV5-5 to TRBJ2-3; 8 positions match TRBD2. Germline CDR1 reads SGHKS; CDR2 reads YYEKEE (reference sequence). The trim removed 4 bases at V and 2 bases at J, leaving 6 bases unmatched. The CDR3 runs to 15 residues. Here the CDR3 reads CASSEGLEVTDTQYF. Written as DNA, the CDR3 is TGTGCCAGCAGCGAGGGACTAGAGGTCACAGATACGCAGTATTTT. Full variable domain (remainder filled in from reference TRBV5-5 and TRBJ2-3): DAGVTQSPTHLIKTRGQQVTLRCSPISGHKSVSWYQQVLGQGPQFIFQYYEKEERGRGNFPDRFSARQFPNYSSELNVNALLLGDSALYLCASSEGLEVTDTQYFGPGTRLTVL.

This clone was picked up a small number of times. The chain couples TRBV29-1 to TRBJ1-2; the match to TRBD1 covers 7 bases. From germline, CDR1 is SQVTM and CDR2 ANQGSEA. J lost 0 bases, V lost 7 bases, and 5 bases had no gene match. The length of the CDR3 is 13 residues. CDR3 bases: TGCAGCGCGGGACAGCGCACTAACTATGGCTACACCTTC. Translation: CSAGQRTNYGYTF. The full variable domain, with the rest looked up from reference TRBV29-1 and TRBJ1-2, is SAVISQKPSRDICQRGTSLTIQCQVDSQVTMMFWYRQQPGQSLTLIATANQGSEATYESGFVIDKFPISRPNLTFSTLTVSNMSPEDSSIYLCSAGQRTNYGYTFGSGTRLTVV.

This sequence joins TRBV4-1 and TRBJ2-2, with 8 bases matching TRBD2. V was pared by 4 bases and J by 4 bases, with 5 bases of the junction left unmatched. Germline lookup yields CDR1 MGHRA and CDR2 YSYEKL. The CDR3 extends over 15 amino acids. CDR3 loop: CASSPLAEFTGELFF. Written as DNA, the CDR3 is TGCGCCAGCAGCCCACTAGCGGAGTTCACCGGGGAGCTGTTTTTT.

The rearrangement uses TRBV12-2 and TRBJ1-5. TRBV12-2 is noted as a pseudogene. This CDR3 is 20 amino acids long. CDR3 region: CASRLVSAFPLTDSNQPQHF. As DNA, the CDR3 is TGTGCAAGTCGCCTGGTGTCGGCTTTTCCGTTGACCGATAGCAATCAGCCCCAGCATTTT.